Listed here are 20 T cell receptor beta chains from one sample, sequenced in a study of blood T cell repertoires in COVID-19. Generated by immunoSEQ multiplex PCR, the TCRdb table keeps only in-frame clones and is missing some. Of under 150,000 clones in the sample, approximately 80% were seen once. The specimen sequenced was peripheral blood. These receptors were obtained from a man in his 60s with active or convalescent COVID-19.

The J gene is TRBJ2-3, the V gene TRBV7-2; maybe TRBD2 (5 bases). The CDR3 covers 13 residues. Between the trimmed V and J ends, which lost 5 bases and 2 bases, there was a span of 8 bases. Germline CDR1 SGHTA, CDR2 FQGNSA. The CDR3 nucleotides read TGTGCCAGCAGCATGAGGGTCACAGATACGCAGTATTTT. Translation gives CASSMRVTDTQYF.

The CDR3 DNA follows: TGTGCCAGCAGTCCCGGACTGACTCGCTACGAGCAGTACTTC. As protein: CASSPGLTRYEQYF. The chain links TRBV27 to TRBJ2-7, with D perhaps TRBD2 (5 bases). This CDR3 has 14 amino acids. V was trimmed by 5 bases and J by 3 bases, leaving 14 bases between them. Per germline, CDR1 MNHEY and CDR2 SMNVEV (reference sequence).

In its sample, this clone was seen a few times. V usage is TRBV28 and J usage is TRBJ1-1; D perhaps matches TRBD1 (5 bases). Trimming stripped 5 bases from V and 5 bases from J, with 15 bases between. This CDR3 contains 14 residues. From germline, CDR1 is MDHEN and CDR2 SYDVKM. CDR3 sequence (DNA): TGTGCCAGCAGTCCCCCAGCCAGGGTAACTGAAGCTTTCTTT. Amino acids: CASSPPARVTEAFF.

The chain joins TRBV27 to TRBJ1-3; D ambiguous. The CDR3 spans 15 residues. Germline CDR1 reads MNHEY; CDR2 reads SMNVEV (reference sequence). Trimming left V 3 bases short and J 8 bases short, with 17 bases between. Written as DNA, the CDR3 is TGTGCCAGCAGTTTCACCGGTCGCAACGGGGACACCATATATTTT. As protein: CASSFTGRNGDTIYF.

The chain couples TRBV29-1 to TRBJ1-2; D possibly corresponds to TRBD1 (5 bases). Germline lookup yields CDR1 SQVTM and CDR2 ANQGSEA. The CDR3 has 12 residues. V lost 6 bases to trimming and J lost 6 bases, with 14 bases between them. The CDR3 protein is CSVQTGRHGYTF. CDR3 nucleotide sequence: TGCAGCGTCCAAACAGGCAGGCATGGCTACACCTTC. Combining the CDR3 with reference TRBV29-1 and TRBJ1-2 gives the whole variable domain SAVISQKPSRDICQRGTSLTIQCQVDSQVTMMFWYRQQPGQSLTLIATANQGSEATYESGFVIDKFPISRPNLTFSTLTVSNMSPEDSSIYLCSVQTGRHGYTFGSGTRLTVV.

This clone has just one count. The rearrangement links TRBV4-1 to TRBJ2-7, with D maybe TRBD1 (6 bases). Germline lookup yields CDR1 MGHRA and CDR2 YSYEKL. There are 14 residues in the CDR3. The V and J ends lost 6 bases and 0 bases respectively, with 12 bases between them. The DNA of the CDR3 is TGCGCCAGCAGTTCACGGACAGCCTCCTACGAGCAGTACTTC. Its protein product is CASSSRTASYEQYF.

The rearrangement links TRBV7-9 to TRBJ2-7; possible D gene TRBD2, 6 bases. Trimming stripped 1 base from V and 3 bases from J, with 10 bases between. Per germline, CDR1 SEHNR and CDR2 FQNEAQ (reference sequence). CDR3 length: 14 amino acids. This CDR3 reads CASSLGPGDYEQYF. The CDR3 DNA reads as TGTGCCAGCAGCTTAGGCCCGGGAGACTACGAGCAGTACTTC.

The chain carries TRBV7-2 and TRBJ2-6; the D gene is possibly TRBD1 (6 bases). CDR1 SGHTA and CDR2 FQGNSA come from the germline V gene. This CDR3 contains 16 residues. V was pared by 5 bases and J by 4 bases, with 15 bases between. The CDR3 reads CASSPGMGAGANVLTF. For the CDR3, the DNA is TGTGCCAGCAGCCCCGGGATGGGGGCCGGGGCCAACGTCCTGACTTTC. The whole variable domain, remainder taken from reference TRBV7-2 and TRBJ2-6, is GAGVSQSPSNKVTEKGKDVELRCDPISGHTALYWYRQSLGQGLEFLIYFQGNSAPDKSGLPSDRFSAERTGGSVSTLTIQRTQQEDSAVYLCASSPGMGAGANVLTFGAGSRLTVL.

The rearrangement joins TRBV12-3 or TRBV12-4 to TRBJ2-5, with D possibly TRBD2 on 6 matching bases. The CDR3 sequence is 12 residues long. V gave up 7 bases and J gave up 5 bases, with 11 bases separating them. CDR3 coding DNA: TGTGCCAGCACCGCTAGCGCGGAGACCCAGTACTTC. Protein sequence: CASTASAETQYF.

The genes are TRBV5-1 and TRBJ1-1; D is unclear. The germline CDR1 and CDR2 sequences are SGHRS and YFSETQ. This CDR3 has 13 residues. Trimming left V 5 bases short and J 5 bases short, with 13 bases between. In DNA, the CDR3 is TGCGCCAGCAGAATTGATATCAGGACTGAAGCTTTCTTT. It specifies CASRIDIRTEAFF.

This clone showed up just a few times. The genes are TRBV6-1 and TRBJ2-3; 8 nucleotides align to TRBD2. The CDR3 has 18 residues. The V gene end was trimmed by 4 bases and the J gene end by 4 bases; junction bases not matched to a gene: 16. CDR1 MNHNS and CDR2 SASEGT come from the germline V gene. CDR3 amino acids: CASSVDGGRIPVSDTQYF. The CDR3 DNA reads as TGTGCCAGCAGTGTTGATGGCGGGAGGATCCCTGTGTCAGATACGCAGTATTTT.

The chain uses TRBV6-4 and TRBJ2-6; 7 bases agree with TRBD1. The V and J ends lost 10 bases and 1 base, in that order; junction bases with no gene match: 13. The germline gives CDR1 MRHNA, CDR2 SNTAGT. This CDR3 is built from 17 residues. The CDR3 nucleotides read TGTGCCACCTTTCGGGGCAGGGGGAAGTCTGGGGCCAACGTCCTGACTTTC. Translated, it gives CATFRGRGKSGANVLTF.

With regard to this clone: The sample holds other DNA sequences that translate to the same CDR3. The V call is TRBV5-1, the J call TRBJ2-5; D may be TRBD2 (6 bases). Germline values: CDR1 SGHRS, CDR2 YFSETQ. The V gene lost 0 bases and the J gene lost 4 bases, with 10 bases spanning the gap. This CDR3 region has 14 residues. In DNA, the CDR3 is TGCGCCAGCAGCTTGGGGCAGGGAGGAGAGACCCAGTACTTC. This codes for CASSLGQGGETQYF.

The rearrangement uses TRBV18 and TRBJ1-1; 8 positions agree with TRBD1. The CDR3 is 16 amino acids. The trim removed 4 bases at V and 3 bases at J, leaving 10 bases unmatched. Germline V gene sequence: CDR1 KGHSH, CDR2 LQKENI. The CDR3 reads CASSLPGGYADTEAFF. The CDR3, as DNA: TGTGCCAGCTCACTCCCAGGGGGCTATGCTGACACTGAAGCTTTCTTT. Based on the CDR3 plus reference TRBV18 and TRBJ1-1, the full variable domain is NAGVMQNPRHLVRRRGQEARLRCSPMKGHSHVYWYRQLPEEGLKFMVYLQKENIIDESGMPKERFSAEFPKEGPSILRIQQVVRGDSAAYFCASSLPGGYADTEAFFGQGTRLTVV.

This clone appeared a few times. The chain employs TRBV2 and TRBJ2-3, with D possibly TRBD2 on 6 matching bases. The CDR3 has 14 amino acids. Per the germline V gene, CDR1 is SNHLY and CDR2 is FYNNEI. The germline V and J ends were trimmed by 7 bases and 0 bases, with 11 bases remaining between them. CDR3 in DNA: TGTGCCAGCAATAGCGGAAAAAGCACAGATACGCAGTATTTT. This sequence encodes CASNSGKSTDTQYF.

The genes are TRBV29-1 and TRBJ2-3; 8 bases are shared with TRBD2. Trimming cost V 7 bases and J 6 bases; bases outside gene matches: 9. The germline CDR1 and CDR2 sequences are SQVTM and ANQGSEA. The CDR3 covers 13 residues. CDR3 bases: TGCAGCGCGAGAGCGGGAGCCCCCGATACGCAGTATTTT. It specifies CSARAGAPDTQYF.

The DNA of the CDR3 is TGTGCCAGCAGTTTATCGAGAGGGGGCAATTCACCCCTCCACTTT. It yields the protein CASSLSRGGNSPLHF. The V and J genes are TRBV27 and TRBJ1-6; 7 bases agree with TRBD1. The CDR3 covers 15 residues. The trim removed 0 bases at V and 7 bases at J, leaving 3 bases unmatched. CDR1 is MNHEY, CDR2 SMNVEV, per germline (reference sequence).

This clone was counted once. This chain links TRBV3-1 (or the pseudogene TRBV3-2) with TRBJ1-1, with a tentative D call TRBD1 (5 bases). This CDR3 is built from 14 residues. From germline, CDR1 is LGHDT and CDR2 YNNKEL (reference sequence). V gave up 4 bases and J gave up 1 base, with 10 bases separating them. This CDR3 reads CASSLRGRNTEAFF. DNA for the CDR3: TGTGCCAGCAGCCTTAGGGGCAGGAACACTGAAGCTTTCTTT.

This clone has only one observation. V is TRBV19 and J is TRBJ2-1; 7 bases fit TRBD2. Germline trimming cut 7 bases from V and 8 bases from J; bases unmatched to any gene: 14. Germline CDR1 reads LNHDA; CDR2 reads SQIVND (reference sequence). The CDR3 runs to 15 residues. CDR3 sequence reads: CASNGGDYLWDEQFF. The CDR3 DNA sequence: TGTGCCAGTAACGGAGGGGACTACCTCTGGGATGAGCAGTTCTTC.

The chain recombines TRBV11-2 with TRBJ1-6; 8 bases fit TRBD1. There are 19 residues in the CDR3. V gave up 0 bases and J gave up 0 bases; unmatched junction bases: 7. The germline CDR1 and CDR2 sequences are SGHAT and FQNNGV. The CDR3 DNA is TGTGCCAGCAGCTTAGAGGCAGGGGGCATAAGCTCCTATAATTCACCCCTCCACTTT. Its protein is CASSLEAGGISSYNSPLHF. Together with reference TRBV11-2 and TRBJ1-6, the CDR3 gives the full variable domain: EAGVAQSPRYKIIEKRQSVAFWCNPISGHATLYWYQQILGQGPKLLIQFQNNGVVDDSQLPKDRFSAERLKGVDSTLKIQPAKLEDSAVYLCASSLEAGGISSYNSPLHFGNGTRLTVT.